This T cell receptor (beta chain) was captured by sequencing in a study of post-analysis software for immune sequencing data. Study summary: In terms of disease course, relapsing-remitting, secondary progressive and progressive-relapsing multiple sclerosis were included.

cDNA libraries for TCR beta contained unique molecular identifiers. Starting from roughly 1.1 to 9.2 million T cells, the study yielded roughly 0.5 million cDNA molecules. TCRdb redid the calling of the PCR reads with MiXCR, one entry per CDR3 protein. The table has under 200,000 distinct CDR3 sequences, around 29% seen once. On this clonotype: The antigen is undetermined.

General study results and limits: About 5 TRBV segments appeared more often in patients than in controls, and TRBV5-6, TRBV5-1 and TRBV20-1 were among these. When compared against controls, multiple sclerosis patients showed significantly lower normalized Chao1 diversity. Those samples that were prepared in the same batch co-clustered strongly by F measure.

V gave up 3 bases and J gave up 4 bases; unmatched junction bases: 7. The CDR3 extends over 16 amino acids. The germline CDR1 and CDR2 sequences are LNHNV and YYDKDF (reference sequence). Sequenced sample: blood. This TCR was sampled from a girl under 18 with multiple sclerosis. This sequence joins TRBV15 and TRBJ2-3, with 10 bases that match TRBD2. The CDR3 region is CATSRGSSGRADTQYF. CDR3 sequence (DNA): TGTGCCACCAGCAGGGGGTCTAGCGGGAGAGCAGATACGCAGTATTTT.